One and the same sample provided the 30 T cell receptor beta chains below, sequenced in a study of blood T cells in healthy people across ages (dated by TCRdb to the mid-2010s). The method was 5' RACE. A second roughly 6 to 12 cycle PCR used a sample-barcoded 5' primer and a J-beta primer mix. TCRdb reworked the public reads: Q25 trimming with fastp, MiXCR clone assembly, productive beta chains retained. Rows are unified per CDR3 protein, each entry keeping the most common DNA and genes. This sample holds 1,800,000 or so distinct CDR3 sequences; around 40% were observed only once. The ten top clones hold more than 20% of the sample. Sequencing was done on a sample of blood. The receptor set was obtained from a human donor in good health.

V is TRBV29-1 and J is TRBJ1-1; tentative D call: TRBD1 (6 bases). This CDR3 has 13 amino acids. V lost 3 bases and J 6 bases, leaving 14 bases between the germline ends. Germline V gene lookup returns CDR1 SQVTM and CDR2 ANQGSEA. DNA of the CDR3: TGCAGCGTTGAGCGGGGCAGGGGCTCTGAAGCTTTCTTT. Its protein is CSVERGRGSEAFF.

V gene TRBV2 combines with J gene TRBJ1-5; no reliable D call. The V gene lost 6 bases and the J gene lost 0 bases, with 12 bases spanning the gap. Germline-derived CDR1 and CDR2 are SNHLY and FYNNEI. This CDR3 is 15 amino acids long. This chain's CDR3 is CASRPGEVSNQPQHF. CDR3 bases: TGTGCCAGCAGACCTGGTGAAGTTAGCAATCAGCCCCAGCATTTT.

The chain employs TRBV13 and TRBJ2-7, with TRBD2 identical over 8 bases. The CDR3 loop spans 15 amino acids. CDR1 PRHDT and CDR2 FYEKMQ come from the germline V gene (reference sequence). After removal of 6 bases from V and 3 bases from J, the junction contained 10 bases not matched to a gene. This chain's CDR3 is CASSSRRGDIYEQYF. The CDR3 coding sequence is TGTGCCAGCAGTTCGCGGCGGGGGGACATCTACGAGCAGTACTTC.

This clonotype appeared a few times. The chain couples TRBV5-6 to TRBJ2-1; maybe TRBD1 (5 bases). Trimming took off 2 bases at V and 5 bases at J, with 17 bases between the two ends. This CDR3 spans 16 amino acids. Germline CDR1 is SGHDT and CDR2 is YYEEEE. The CDR3 DNA is TGTGCCAGCAGCTTACCCCCAGGGCCCCGGAACAATGAGCAGTTCTTC. Protein product: CASSLPPGPRNNEQFF. The full variable domain, in which reference TRBV5-6 and TRBJ2-1 provide the parts outside the CDR3, is DAGVTQSPTHLIKTRGQQVTLRCSPKSGHDTVSWYQQALGQGPQFIFQYYEEEERQRGNFPDRFSGHQFPNYSSELNVNALLLGDSALYLCASSLPPGPRNNEQFFGPGTRLTVL.

This clonotype has more than one count but fewer than ten. This rearrangement joins TRBV20-1 to TRBJ2-3; 7 nucleotides agree with TRBD1. After removal of 3 bases from V and 4 bases from J, the junction contained 7 bases not matched to a gene. CDR1 and CDR2 (germline): DFQATT, SNEGSKA (reference sequence). CDR3 length equals 14 residues. CDR3 region: CSARHRGSADTQYF. In DNA, the CDR3 is TGCAGTGCTAGGCACAGGGGTTCAGCAGATACGCAGTATTTT.

This clonotype has just a few counts. The V and J genes are TRBV9 and TRBJ2-7; D remains unclear. The CDR3 has 17 residues. Germline values: CDR1 SGDLS, CDR2 YYNGEE. The V and J ends lost 0 bases and 2 bases respectively, with 18 bases between them. As DNA, the CDR3 is TGTGCCAGCAGCGTAGGGAACAGCCCGTCCGATGCCTACGAGCAGTACTTC. This codes for CASSVGNSPSDAYEQYF.

This clonotype was counted between two and nine times. This chain uses TRBV20-1 with TRBJ1-5, with TRBD1 as a possible D gene (5 bases). Germline CDR1 DFQATT, CDR2 SNEGSKA (reference sequence). This CDR3 contains 16 residues. Trimming took off 0 bases at V and 2 bases at J, with 14 bases between the two ends. In DNA, the CDR3 is TGCAGTGCTAGAGAGCAGGGCCGAGGAGGCAATCAGCCCCAGCATTTT. Its translation: CSAREQGRGGNQPQHF.

The genes are TRBV9 and TRBJ1-3; 7 bases are a match to TRBD1. The CDR3 is 18 residues long. Per the germline V gene, CDR1 is SGDLS and CDR2 is YYNGEE. The junction had 10 bases not matched to a gene; V was cut back by 1 base and J by 0 bases. The CDR3 loop reads CASSVSRDSAYSGNTIYF. CDR3 in DNA: TGTGCCAGCAGCGTAAGTCGGGACAGCGCCTACTCTGGAAACACCATATATTTT.

This clonotype was detected a few times. This chain connects TRBV15 to TRBJ2-7; 13 nucleotides line up with TRBD2. CDR3 length: 22 residues. Germline CDR1 reads LNHNV; CDR2 reads YYDKDF (reference sequence). Losses at the gene ends were 0 bases for V and 0 bases for J; bases not matched to a gene: 17. CDR3 loop: CATSRDWSRGLAGARLSYEQYF. The CDR3 DNA reads as TGTGCCACCAGCAGAGATTGGTCGAGAGGACTAGCGGGGGCCCGTCTCTCCTACGAGCAGTACTTC.

This clonotype has only a few counts. The CDR3 bases are TGCAGTGCTAGCGAAGGTCCCCACACTGAAGCTTTCTTT. It specifies CSASEGPHTEAFF. J is TRBJ1-1 and V is TRBV20-1, with D unclear. The CDR3 runs to 13 residues. The V end lost 3 bases, the J end lost 3 bases, and 11 bases lay between the germline ends. The germline CDR1 and CDR2 sequences are DFQATT and SNEGSKA (reference sequence).

This clonotype was counted between two and nine times. This chain joins TRBV4-2 and TRBJ2-1; 11 bases match TRBD2. The CDR3 contains 17 residues. Per germline, CDR1 LGHNA and CDR2 YNFKEQ. The V and J ends lost 0 bases and 7 bases, in that order; junction bases with no gene match: 8. CDR3 loop: CASSQDSGLAGGNEQFF. CDR3 nucleotides: TGTGCCAGCAGCCAAGATAGCGGTCTAGCGGGGGGAAATGAGCAGTTCTTC.

This chain uses TRBV20-1 with TRBJ1-2, with TRBD1 matching over 8 bases. Germline V lookup: CDR1 DFQATT, CDR2 SNEGSKA (reference sequence). CDR3 size: 15 residues. J was trimmed by 4 bases and V by 2 bases; bases with no gene match: 9. The CDR3 nucleotides read TGCAGTGCTAGACCGACAGGGGTCCATGGCTATGGCTACACCTTC. Translated: CSARPTGVHGYGYTF.

This rearrangement joins TRBV10-3 to TRBJ1-4; D uncertain. V was pared by 0 bases and J by 6 bases, with 11 bases between. The CDR3 length is 15 residues. Germline CDR1 is ENHRY and CDR2 is SYGVKD. CDR3 DNA sequence: TGTGCCATCAGTGAGTCGGTGCAGGAGGATGAAAAACTGTTTTTT. Protein: CAISESVQEDEKLFF.

The sample holds a few counts of this clonotype. CDR3 amino acids: CASSRPVPGDTQYF. The CDR3 nucleotides read TGTGCCAGCAGCCGCCCAGTCCCGGGAGATACGCAGTATTTT. The rearrangement uses TRBV7-2 and TRBJ2-3; no clear D gene. The CDR3 loop spans 14 amino acids. The V end lost 5 bases, the J end lost 5 bases, and 14 bases lay between the germline ends. Germline V lookup: CDR1 SGHTA, CDR2 FQGNSA.

The table lists this clonotype with a count of one. The J gene is TRBJ1-5, the V gene TRBV15; D call uncertain. This CDR3 is built from 14 residues. The V and J ends lost 3 bases and 8 bases respectively, with 14 bases between them. In germline, CDR1 is LNHNV, CDR2 YYDKDF (reference sequence). The CDR3 DNA reads TGTGCCACCAGCAGCAGATCTCTGAGGAAGCCCCAGCATTTT. Amino acid sequence: CATSSRSLRKPQHF.

The gene calls are TRBV24-1 and TRBJ2-1, with 8 bases identical to TRBD1. V lost 4 bases, J lost 5 bases, and 3 bases stayed unmatched. The length of the CDR3 is 14 residues. The germline V gene encodes CDR1 KGHDR and CDR2 SFDVKD. The CDR3 is CATSDPGQDNEQFF. Here the CDR3 DNA reads TGTGCCACCAGTGACCCGGGACAGGACAATGAGCAGTTCTTC.

This clonotype has just a few counts. The J gene is TRBJ2-1, the V gene TRBV6-2 or TRBV6-3, with 7 bases lining up with TRBD2. J gave up 9 bases and V 2 bases, and 13 bases lay outside the gene matches. Germline assignment: CDR1 MNHEY and CDR2 SVGEGT. The CDR3 sequence is 16 residues long. The CDR3 bases are TGTGCCAGCAGTTACCTCGGCGGGGGTCCTAAGGCTGAGCAGTTCTTC. It encodes CASSYLGGGPKAEQFF.

This sequence joins TRBV20-1 and TRBJ2-5, with 13 bases that match TRBD2. The CDR3 loop spans 17 amino acids. In germline, CDR1 is DFQATT, CDR2 SNEGSKA (reference sequence). With 2 bases clipped from V and 5 bases from J, the junction kept 11 bases outside the gene matches. CDR3 in DNA: TGCAGTGCTAGACTACTAGCGGGGGGGCCCAGGTACGAGACCCAGTACTTC. It is translated as CSARLLAGGPRYETQYF.

This clonotype was detected many times. V gene TRBV10-3 combines with J gene TRBJ2-7, with 8 bases aligning to TRBD1. Trimming at V came to 2 bases and at J to 3 bases, leaving 0 bases not matched to a gene. The CDR3 loop spans 13 amino acids. Germline V gene data show CDR1 as ENHRY and CDR2 as SYGVKD. CDR3 DNA: TGTGCCATCAGTGAGGGACAGGGCTACGAGCAGTACTTC. Protein sequence: CAISEGQGYEQYF.

The J gene is TRBJ2-1, the V gene TRBV7-3, with 9 bases fitting TRBD1. The CDR3 is 16 amino acids. V shed 5 bases and J 4 bases; nucleotides not matched to a gene: 9. CDR1 SGHTA and CDR2 FQGTGA come from the germline V gene. Here the CDR3 DNA reads TGTGCCAGCAGCCCCGAAGCCGGGACAGGGTACAATGAGCAGTTCTTC. Residues: CASSPEAGTGYNEQFF.

This chain links TRBV6-5 with TRBJ2-1, with D unresolved. CDR1 MNHEY and CDR2 SVGAGI come from the germline V gene. The CDR3 totals 13 residues. The V gene lost 2 bases and the J gene lost 9 bases, with 11 bases spanning the gap. CDR3 residues: CASSYSPRGEQFF. The CDR3 nucleotides read TGTGCCAGCAGTTACAGCCCTCGAGGTGAGCAGTTCTTC.

This clonotype was observed a few times. The chain combines TRBV29-1 with TRBJ2-1; D possibly uses TRBD1 or TRBD2 (6 bases each). The germline V and J ends were trimmed by 3 bases and 3 bases, with 15 bases remaining between them. The CDR3 runs 15 residues. Germline-derived CDR1 and CDR2 are SQVTM and ANQGSEA. The CDR3 DNA reads TGCAGCGTTGAGACAGAGGGGGGCTACTACAATGAGCAGTTCTTC. As protein: CSVETEGGYYNEQFF.

This chain uses TRBV20-1 with TRBJ2-3, with unresolved D. V lost 1 base and J lost 1, with 18 bases in between. The CDR3 length is 17 residues. The germline CDR1 and CDR2 sequences are DFQATT and SNEGSKA (reference sequence). Here the CDR3 DNA reads TGCAGTGCTAGAGCAATACGCCTTGGACCGCGCACAGATACGCAGTATTTT. Encoded protein: CSARAIRLGPRTDTQYF.

The sample holds a few counts of this clonotype. The genes are TRBV6-5 and TRBJ1-5; D gene unclear. The CDR3 length is 13 residues. V was pared by 4 bases and J by 4 bases, with 8 bases between. The germline V gene has CDR1 MNHEY and CDR2 SVGAGI. CDR3 sequence (DNA): TGTGCCAGCAGTTTCCTCCCGAATCAGCCCCAGCATTTT. Translating gives CASSFLPNQPQHF.

The chain joins TRBV4-3 to TRBJ1-1; 7 nucleotides align to TRBD1. The CDR3 has 16 residues. Germline trimming cut 0 bases from V and 0 bases from J; bases unmatched to any gene: 4. Germline V gene sequence: CDR1 LGHNA, CDR2 YSLEER. The CDR3 region is CASSQEDRPVNTEAFF. DNA of the CDR3: TGCGCCAGCAGCCAAGAGGACAGGCCTGTGAACACTGAAGCTTTCTTT.

The V gene is TRBV28, the J gene TRBJ2-7; D is undetermined. Germline V gene data show CDR1 as MDHEN and CDR2 as SYDVKM. V lost 7 bases, J lost 4 bases, and 20 bases lay in between. The CDR3 totals 15 residues. CDR3 DNA sequence: TGTGCCAGCAAGTTTAACCTATGGGGTGCTTACGAGCAGTACTTC. Translating it yields CASKFNLWGAYEQYF. Together with reference TRBV28 and TRBJ2-7, the CDR3 gives the full variable domain: DVKVTQSSRYLVKRTGEKVFLECVQDMDHENMFWYRQDPGLGLRLIYFSYDVKMKEKGDIPEGYSVSREKKERFSLILESASTNQTSMYLCASKFNLWGAYEQYFGPGTRLTVT.

This clonotype was observed a few times. The J gene is TRBJ1-1, the V gene TRBV7-2; unclear D gene. The length of the CDR3 is 14 residues. Per germline, CDR1 SGHTA and CDR2 FQGNSA. Trimming cost V 7 bases and J 1 base, with 13 bases left between them. The CDR3 sequence: CASTLFTGNTEAFF. The CDR3, as DNA: TGTGCCAGCACCCTTTTCACGGGGAACACTGAAGCTTTCTTT.

The rearrangement joins TRBV2 to TRBJ2-5; unclear D gene. V was shortened by 0 bases and J by 5 bases, with 4 bases between the two germline ends. The germline CDR1 and CDR2 sequences are SNHLY and FYNNEI. This CDR3 is 12 amino acids long. This chain's CDR3 is CASSEAQETQYF. CDR3 sequence (DNA): TGTGCCAGCAGTGAAGCCCAGGAGACCCAGTACTTC. Together with reference TRBV2 and TRBJ2-5, the CDR3 gives the full variable domain: EPEVTQTPSHQVTQMGQEVILRCVPISNHLYFYWYRQILGQKVEFLVSFYNNEISEKSEIFDDQFSVERPDGSNFTLKIRSTKLEDSAMYFCASSEAQETQYFGPGTRLLVL.

V gene TRBV5-1 combines with J gene TRBJ1-1; the D gene is possibly TRBD1 (6 bases). The CDR3 length is 14 residues. V shed 5 bases and J shed 7 bases, with 18 bases lying between them. Germline loops: CDR1 SGHRS, CDR2 YFSETQ. CDR3 in DNA: TGCGCCAGCAGTCGGGAGAGACGGGACATTGAAGCTTTCTTT. As protein: CASSRERRDIEAFF. The variable domain in full, with the rest retrieved from reference TRBV5-1 and TRBJ1-1, is KAGVTQTPRYLIKTRGQQVTLSCSPISGHRSVSWYQQTPGQGLQFLFEYFSETQRNKGNFPGRFSGRQFSNSRSEMNVSTLELGDSALYLCASSRERRDIEAFFGQGTRLTVV.

This clonotype came up a few times. J is TRBJ2-3 and V is TRBV12-3 or TRBV12-4, with TRBD2 matching over 7 bases. J lost 4 bases, V lost 4 bases, and 5 bases had no gene match. CDR3 size: 14 residues. The CDR3 protein is CASSSESGADTQYF. In DNA form, the CDR3 reads TGTGCCAGCAGTTCCGAAAGCGGGGCAGATACGCAGTATTTT.